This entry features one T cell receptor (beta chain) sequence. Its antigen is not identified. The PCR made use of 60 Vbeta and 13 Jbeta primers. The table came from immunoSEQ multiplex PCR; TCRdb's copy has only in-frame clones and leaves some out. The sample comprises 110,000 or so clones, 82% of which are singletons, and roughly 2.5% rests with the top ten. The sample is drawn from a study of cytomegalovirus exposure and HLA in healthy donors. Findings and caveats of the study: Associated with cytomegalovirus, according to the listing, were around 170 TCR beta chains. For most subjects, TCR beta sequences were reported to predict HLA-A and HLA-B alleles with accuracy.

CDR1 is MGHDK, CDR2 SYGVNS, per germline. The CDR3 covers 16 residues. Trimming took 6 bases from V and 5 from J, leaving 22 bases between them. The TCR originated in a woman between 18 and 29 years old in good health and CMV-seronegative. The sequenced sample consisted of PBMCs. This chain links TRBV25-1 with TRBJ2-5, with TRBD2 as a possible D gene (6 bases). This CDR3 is CASSFTDWFREETQYF. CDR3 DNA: TGTGCCAGCAGCTTTACGGACTGGTTTCGGGAGGAGACCCAGTACTTC.